Following are 18 T cell receptor beta chains from one sample sequenced in a study of cytomegalovirus exposure and HLA in healthy donors. TCRdb's table, derived via immunoSEQ multiplex PCR, lists solely in-frame clones and lacks some. The table has about 190,000 clones, roughly 88% seen once. Sequenced sample: PBMCs. The receptors were gathered from a woman between 18 and 30 years old in good health and CMV-seronegative.

DNA of the CDR3: TGTGCCTGGAGTGCCTCCTTGAACACTGAAGCTTTCTTT. Protein product: CAWSASLNTEAFF. The chain couples TRBV30 to TRBJ1-1; D gene unclear. Trimming pared 1 base from V and 0 bases from J, leaving 6 bases between. The CDR3 contains 13 residues. Germline V gene lookup returns CDR1 GTSNPN and CDR2 SVGIG (reference sequence).

The J gene is TRBJ2-3, the V gene TRBV5-1; a weak D match, TRBD2 (5 bases). From germline, CDR1 is SGHRS and CDR2 YFSETQ. Deletions cut 0 bases from V and 4 bases from J, with 12 bases between. The CDR3 consists of 15 residues. CDR3 sequence (DNA): TGCGCCAGCAGCTTGGCCGCCAGGCGGGCAGATACGCAGTATTTT. Amino acid sequence: CASSLAARRADTQYF.

The chain links TRBV30 to TRBJ1-2; TRBD1 aligns across 12 bases. V lost 2 bases to trimming and J lost 6 bases; unmatched junction nucleotides: 4. Germline assignment: CDR1 GTSNPN and CDR2 SVGIG (reference sequence). CDR3 length equals 14 residues. The CDR3 loop is CAWSWDRGLDGYTF. For the CDR3, the DNA is TGTGCCTGGAGTTGGGACAGGGGGCTAGATGGCTACACCTTC.

This clone was picked up one time. The chain employs TRBV25-1 and TRBJ2-1; 10 positions match TRBD2. V trimming: 1 base; J trimming: 0 bases; junction bases outside the gene matches: 3. The CDR3 loop spans 17 amino acids. Germline V gene data show CDR1 as MGHDK and CDR2 as SYGVNS. CDR3 nucleotide sequence: TGTGCCAGCAGTGAATCGCTAGCGGGAGCCTCCTACAATGAGCAGTTCTTC. Translating it yields CASSESLAGASYNEQFF.

This chain links TRBV27 with TRBJ1-2, with D unclear. Germline loops: CDR1 MNHEY, CDR2 SMNVEV (reference sequence). This CDR3 is built from 14 residues. V lost 6 bases and J lost 1, with 12 bases in between. The CDR3 loop is CASRPRTINYGYTF. In nucleotides, the CDR3 is TGTGCCAGCAGACCCAGAACTATTAACTATGGCTACACCTTC.

This chain connects TRBV13 to TRBJ2-3; 9 positions agree with TRBD1. The CDR3 length is 19 residues. V was pared by 2 bases and J by 3 bases, with 15 bases of the junction left unmatched. Germline V gives CDR1 PRHDT, CDR2 FYEKMQ (reference sequence). DNA of the CDR3: TGTGCCAGCAGCTTACGGGGGACAGGGCCACCTTTGGGGACAGATACGCAGTATTTT. Translation gives CASSLRGTGPPLGTDTQYF.

The chain combines TRBV5-4 with TRBJ2-3; possible D gene TRBD1, 7 bases. The CDR3 covers 14 residues. CDR1 SGHNT and CDR2 YYREEE come from the germline V gene (reference sequence). V was shortened by 4 bases and J by 6 bases, with 15 bases between the two germline ends. CDR3 DNA: TGTGCCAGCAGCGTCAGGGGGGCGGATGATACGCAGTATTTT. This sequence encodes CASSVRGADDTQYF. The full variable domain, its missing parts supplied by reference TRBV5-4 and TRBJ2-3, is ETGVTQSPTHLIKTRGQQVTLRCSSQSGHNTVSWYQQALGQGPQFIFQYYREEENGRGNFPPRFSGLQFPNYSSELNVNALELDDSALYLCASSVRGADDTQYFGPGTRLTVL.

The CDR3 DNA is TGTGCCAGCAGCCCGAGCCCCTACGAGCAGTACTTC. Its translation is CASSPSPYEQYF. V and J are TRBV7-8 and TRBJ2-7; D call uncertain. The germline V gene has CDR1 SGHVS and CDR2 FQNEAQ. Between the trimmed V and J ends, which lost 5 bases and 2 bases, there was a span of 7 bases. CDR3 size: 12 residues.

The chain has TRBV7-2 and TRBJ2-3; 9 bases map to TRBD1. Germline V gives CDR1 SGHTA, CDR2 FQGNSA. CDR3 length: 14 amino acids. V lost 4 bases, J lost 6 bases, and 5 bases stayed unmatched. CDR3 nucleotides: TGTGCCAGCAGCTCCAGACAGGGGGTGGATACGCAGTATTTT. This codes for CASSSRQGVDTQYF. Full variable domain (missing parts from reference TRBV7-2 and TRBJ2-3): GAGVSQSPSNKVTEKGKDVELRCDPISGHTALYWYRQSLGQGLEFLIYFQGNSAPDKSGLPSDRFSAERTGGSVSTLTIQRTQQEDSAVYLCASSSRQGVDTQYFGPGTRLTVL.

The chain uses TRBV9 and TRBJ2-5, with TRBD2 as a possible D gene (6 bases). Trimming shortened V by 5 bases and J by 7 bases, and 21 bases separated the two germline ends. CDR3 size: 15 residues. From germline, CDR1 is SGDLS and CDR2 YYNGEE. The CDR3: CASSEGTPGGGTQYF. In nucleotides, the CDR3 is TGTGCCAGCAGTGAAGGGACTCCAGGTGGGGGGACCCAGTACTTC.

The chain combines TRBV30 with TRBJ2-2; 8 bases map to TRBD1. Germline V gives CDR1 GTSNPN, CDR2 SVGIG (reference sequence). V trimming: 5 bases; J trimming: 1 base; junction bases outside the gene matches: 3. There are 14 residues in the CDR3. CDR3 nucleotide sequence: TGTGCCTGGCGGACAGGGAAGAACACCGGGGAGCTGTTTTTT. This encodes CAWRTGKNTGELFF.

This rearrangement joins TRBV19 to TRBJ1-2; TRBD1 matches 9 bases. The J segment lost 8 bases and the V segment lost 11 bases, leaving 15 bases of the junction unmatched. Germline V gene data show CDR1 as LNHDA and CDR2 as SQIVND (reference sequence). This CDR3 is 14 amino acids long. The CDR3 reads CAGLGGQGGVGYTF. In nucleotides, the CDR3 is TGTGCCGGCCTCGGGGGACAGGGAGGAGTGGGCTACACCTTC.

The chain links TRBV10-3 to TRBJ2-7, with D perhaps matching TRBD1 (7 bases). The CDR3 has 16 amino acids. Germline V gives CDR1 ENHRY, CDR2 SYGVKD. Trimming removed 8 bases at V and 3 bases at J, with 23 bases between. CDR3 DNA sequence: TGTGCCATCCGAGGGGCATCCAGGGGGGTTAGCTACGAGCAGTACTTC. It yields the protein CAIRGASRGVSYEQYF.

The chain uses TRBV5-1 and TRBJ1-2, with 12 positions matching TRBD1. Per the germline V gene, CDR1 is SGHRS and CDR2 is YFSETQ. V lost 5 bases and J lost 2; bases outside the gene matches: 10. CDR3 length: 17 amino acids. The CDR3 coding sequence is TGCGCCAGCAGACCACCGGGACAGGGGGCAGGGAACTATGGCTACACCTTC. Translation: CASRPPGQGAGNYGYTF.

V gene TRBV15 combines with J gene TRBJ1-1, with a weak D call TRBD1 (5 bases). Germline assignment: CDR1 LNHNV and CDR2 YYDKDF (reference sequence). V was clipped by 0 bases and J by 7 bases, with 12 bases between them. There are 14 residues in the CDR3. The CDR3 spells CATSREWGANEAFF. CDR3 sequence (DNA): TGTGCCACCAGCAGAGAGTGGGGCGCGAATGAAGCTTTCTTT.

This clone was counted once. CDR3 sequence reads: CAASNGRGGNQPQHF. The CDR3 region has the DNA TGTGCCGCAAGTAACGGAAGGGGCGGCAATCAGCCCCAGCATTTT. The chain uses TRBV10-3 and TRBJ1-5; maybe TRBD1 (5 bases). Germline V lookup: CDR1 ENHRY, CDR2 SYGVKD. The V gene lost 11 bases and the J gene lost 2 bases, with 19 bases spanning the gap. The CDR3 consists of 15 residues.

Comments on this clone: At one end, the junction sequence differs from germline, possibly due to a read error. This chain uses TRBV18 with TRBJ2-3; 9 nucleotides agree with TRBD2. This CDR3 is 13 amino acids long. The germline gives CDR1 KGHSH, CDR2 LQKENI. The CDR3 sequence: CASSPQGLATRFF. DNA for the CDR3: TGTGCCAGCTCACCACAAGGACTAGCGACCCGCTTTTTT.

This clone was counted a single time. This rearrangement joins TRBV15 to TRBJ1-2; the D is unclear. The CDR3 sequence is 15 residues long. Germline V gene data show CDR1 as LNHNV and CDR2 as YYDKDF (reference sequence). V was clipped by 3 bases and J by 5 bases, with 16 bases between them. CDR3 sequence reads: CATSRPEGSLYGYTF. CDR3 nucleotides: TGTGCCACCAGCAGGCCCGAGGGCAGTTTATATGGCTACACCTTC.